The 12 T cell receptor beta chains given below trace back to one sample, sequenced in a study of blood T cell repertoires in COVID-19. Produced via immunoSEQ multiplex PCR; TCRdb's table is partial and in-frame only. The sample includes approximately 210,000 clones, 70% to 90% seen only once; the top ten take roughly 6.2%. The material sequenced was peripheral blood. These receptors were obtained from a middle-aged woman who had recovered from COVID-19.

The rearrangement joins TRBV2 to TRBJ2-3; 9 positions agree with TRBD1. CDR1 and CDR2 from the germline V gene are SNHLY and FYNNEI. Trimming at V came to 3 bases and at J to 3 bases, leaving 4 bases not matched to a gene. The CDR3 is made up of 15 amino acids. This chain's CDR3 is CASSDYRGLTDTQYF. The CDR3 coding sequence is TGTGCCAGCAGTGATTACAGGGGGCTTACAGATACGCAGTATTTT.

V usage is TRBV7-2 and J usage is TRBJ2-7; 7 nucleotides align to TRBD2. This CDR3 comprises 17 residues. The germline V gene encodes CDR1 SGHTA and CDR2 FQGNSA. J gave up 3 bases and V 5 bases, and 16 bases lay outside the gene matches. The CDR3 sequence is CASSLTSEYIFVYEQYF. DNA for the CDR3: TGTGCCAGCAGCCTTACTAGCGAATACATCTTTGTCTACGAGCAGTACTTC.

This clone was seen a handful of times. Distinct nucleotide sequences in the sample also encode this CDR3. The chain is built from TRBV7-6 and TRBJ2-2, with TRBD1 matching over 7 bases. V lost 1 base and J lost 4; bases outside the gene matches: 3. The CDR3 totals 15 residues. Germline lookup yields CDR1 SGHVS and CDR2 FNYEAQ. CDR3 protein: CASSLGQGGTGELFF. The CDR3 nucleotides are TGTGCCAGCAGCTTAGGACAGGGCGGCACCGGGGAGCTGTTTTTT.

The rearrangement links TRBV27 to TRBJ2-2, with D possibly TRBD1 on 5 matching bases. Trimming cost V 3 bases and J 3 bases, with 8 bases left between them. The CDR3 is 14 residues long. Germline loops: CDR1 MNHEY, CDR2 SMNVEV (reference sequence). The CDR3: CASSLQGYTGELFF. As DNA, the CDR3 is TGTGCCAGCAGTTTGCAGGGTTACACCGGGGAGCTGTTTTTT.

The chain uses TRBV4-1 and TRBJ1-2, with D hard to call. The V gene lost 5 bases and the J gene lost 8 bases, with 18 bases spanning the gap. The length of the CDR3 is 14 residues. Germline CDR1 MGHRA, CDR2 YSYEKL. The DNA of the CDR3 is TGCGCCAGCAGCACGGGTTTAACTGGCGACGGCTACACCTTC. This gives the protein CASSTGLTGDGYTF.

CDR3 coding DNA: TGTGCCAGCAGTGAACAAGCTCCCCAAGAGACCCAGTACTTC. Its translation is CASSEQAPQETQYF. J is TRBJ2-5 and V is TRBV6-1; D is uncertain. Germline CDR1 reads MNHNS; CDR2 reads SASEGT. The length of the CDR3 is 14 residues. Trimming left V 2 bases short and J 1 base short, with 8 bases between.

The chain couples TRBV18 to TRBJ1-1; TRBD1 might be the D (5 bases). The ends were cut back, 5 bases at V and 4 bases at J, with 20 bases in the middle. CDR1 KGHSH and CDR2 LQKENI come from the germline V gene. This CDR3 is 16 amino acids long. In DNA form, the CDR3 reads TGTGCCAGCTCATCCCTACCCGCGGGGCCAGGCACTGAAGCTTTCTTT. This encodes CASSSLPAGPGTEAFF.

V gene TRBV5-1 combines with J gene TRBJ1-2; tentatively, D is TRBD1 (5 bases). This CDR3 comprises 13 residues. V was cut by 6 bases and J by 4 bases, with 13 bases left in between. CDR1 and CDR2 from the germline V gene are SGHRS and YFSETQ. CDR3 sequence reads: CASTPGGVYGYTF. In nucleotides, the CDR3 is TGCGCCAGCACTCCTGGGGGGGTCTATGGCTACACCTTC.

CDR3 bases: TGTGCCAGCAGTGCTAGCGCTAGCACAGATACGCAGTATTTT. It translates to CASSASASTDTQYF. The chain is built from TRBV6-4 and TRBJ2-3; tentative D call: TRBD2 (6 bases). Trimming removed 4 bases from V and 0 bases from J, with 8 bases in between. The CDR3 is 14 residues long. Germline CDR1 reads MRHNA; CDR2 reads SNTAGT.

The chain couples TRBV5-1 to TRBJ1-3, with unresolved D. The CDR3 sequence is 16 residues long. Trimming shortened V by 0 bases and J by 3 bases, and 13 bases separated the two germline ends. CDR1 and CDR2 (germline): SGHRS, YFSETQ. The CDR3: CASSLAGTAGGNTIYF. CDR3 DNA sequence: TGCGCCAGCAGCTTGGCCGGTACGGCAGGTGGAAACACCATATATTTT.

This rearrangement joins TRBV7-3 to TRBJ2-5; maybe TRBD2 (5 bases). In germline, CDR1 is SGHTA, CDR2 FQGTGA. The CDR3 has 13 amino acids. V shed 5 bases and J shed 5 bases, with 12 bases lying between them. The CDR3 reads CASSLGLGETQYF. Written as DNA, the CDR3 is TGTGCCAGCAGCCTCGGACTGGGGGAGACCCAGTACTTC.

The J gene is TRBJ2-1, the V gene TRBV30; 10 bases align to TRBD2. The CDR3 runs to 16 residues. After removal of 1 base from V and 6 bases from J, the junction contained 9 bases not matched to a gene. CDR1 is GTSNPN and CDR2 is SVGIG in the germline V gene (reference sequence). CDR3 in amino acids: CAWSALSGRFINEQFF. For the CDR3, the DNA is TGTGCCTGGAGTGCCCTTAGCGGGAGGTTTATCAATGAGCAGTTCTTC.